This TCR beta chain was found in a study of CD8 T cells in ankylosing spondylitis. Study-level points and caveats: Earlier reports found some motif variants in synovial fluid and blood in reactive arthritis. CD8+ by phenotype, disease-linked clones were relatively rare in peripheral blood. For ankylosing spondylitis blood, a TCR beta motif of 7 or 8 highly homologous variants appeared characteristic. Matched ankylosing spondylitis synovial fluid reportedly showed significant enrichment of disease-linked clones.

This clonotype was seen more than once but under ten times. Its antigen is unknown. With molecular barcodes, quantitative 5'-RACE was used to make the TCR beta libraries. TCRdb re-called the 5' RACE reads with MiXCR, one entry per CDR3 protein. This sample yields 200,000 to 250,000 distinct CDR3 sequences, of which about 6.7% are seen a single time; 13% to 15% belongs to the top ten. CDR1 is LGHDT and CDR2 is YNNKEL in the germline V gene (reference sequence). The CDR3 is 19 amino acids. The germline V and J ends were trimmed by 3 bases and 2 bases, with 26 bases remaining between them. The source of this sequence is a male donor with ankylosing spondylitis. Source material: blood, either unsorted or a sorted T cell fraction (not recorded which). The chain has TRBV3-1 and TRBJ2-7, with D perhaps matching TRBD1 or TRBD2 (5 bases each). In nucleotides, the CDR3 is TGTGCCAGCAGCCATTCGGGGACGGAGCTTCACCCAATTACCTACGAGCAGTACTTC. It specifies CASSHSGTELHPITYEQYF.